These 18 T cell receptor beta chains came from one sample sequenced in a study of T cells after yellow fever vaccination. TCRdb called the 5' RACE reads again in MiXCR, with one record for every CDR3 protein. The sample has 620,000 or so distinct CDR3 sequences; about 12% are singletons. The sample consisted of PBMCs, taken on the day of the yellow fever booster vaccination. These receptors were taken from a man younger than 40 who received the YFV17D yellow fever vaccine.

This clonotype was seen only a few times. This chain connects TRBV20-1 to TRBJ2-1; 11 bases fit TRBD2. Germline V gives CDR1 DFQATT, CDR2 SNEGSKA (reference sequence). The CDR3 contains 14 residues. Trimming removed 6 bases from V and 10 bases from J; junction bases left unmatched: 11. Here the CDR3 DNA reads TGCAGTGCCAGGAGACTAGCGGGAAAGAAAGAGCAGTTCTTC. Its protein is CSARRLAGKKEQFF.

This chain links TRBV7-8 with TRBJ2-1, with 10 bases that match TRBD2. CDR1 and CDR2 from the germline V gene are SGHVS and FQNEAQ. This CDR3 has 10 residues. V shed 6 bases, J shed 15 bases, and the junction held 2 bases outside the gene matches. The CDR3 DNA sequence: TGTGCCAGCAGTAGCGGGAGGCCGTTCTTC. Translation: CASSSGRPFF.

The chain uses TRBV5-1 and TRBJ2-5, with 8 bases that match TRBD2. Germline V gene data show CDR1 as SGHRS and CDR2 as YFSETQ. V shed 4 bases and J 5 bases; nucleotides not matched to a gene: 13. The CDR3 consists of 16 residues. In DNA form, the CDR3 reads TGCGCCAGCAGCCAACGGGGGGGCGGGAGCGCCGAGACCCAGTACTTC. This translates into CASSQRGGGSAETQYF. The variable domain in full, completed from reference TRBV5-1 and TRBJ2-5, reads KAGVTQTPRYLIKTRGQQVTLSCSPISGHRSVSWYQQTPGQGLQFLFEYFSETQRNKGNFPGRFSGRQFSNSRSEMNVSTLELGDSALYLCASSQRGGGSAETQYFGPGTRLLVL.

This clonotype came up many times. The chain joins TRBV3-1 to TRBJ1-2; tentatively, D is TRBD1 (5 bases). Germline assignment: CDR1 LGHDT and CDR2 YNNKEL (reference sequence). Trimming pared 8 bases from V and 8 bases from J, leaving 18 bases between. CDR3 length: 13 amino acids. The CDR3 coding sequence is TGTGCCAGCTCACCGCTGAAGGGGCAGGGCTACACCTTC. Amino acids: CASSPLKGQGYTF.

The rearrangement joins TRBV6-2 or TRBV6-3 to TRBJ1-4; 10 bases are shared with TRBD1. CDR1 MNHEY and CDR2 SVGEGT come from the germline V gene. The CDR3 length is 14 residues. The V gene end was trimmed by 4 bases and the J gene end by 7 bases; junction bases not matched to a gene: 3. This CDR3 reads CASSSTGGREKLFF. Written as DNA, the CDR3 is TGTGCCAGCAGTTCGACAGGGGGCCGTGAAAAACTGTTTTTT.

At least ten counts were recorded for this clonotype. The rearrangement uses TRBV12-3 or TRBV12-4 and TRBJ1-5; tentatively, D is TRBD1 (6 bases). V lost 4 bases and J 6 bases, leaving 13 bases between the germline ends. There are 14 residues in the CDR3. The CDR3 DNA is TGTGCCAGCAGTTCAAGGGGGGAAGGTCAGCCCCAGCATTTT. This gives the protein CASSSRGEGQPQHF.

This clonotype showed up just a few times. The rearrangement joins TRBV7-2 to TRBJ2-3, with 11 bases fitting TRBD2. CDR1 and CDR2 from the germline V gene are SGHTA and FQGNSA. This CDR3 has 19 amino acids. J was trimmed by 4 bases and V by 0 bases; bases with no gene match: 12. The CDR3 here is CASSLAFGRSTSGADTQYF. In DNA form, the CDR3 reads TGTGCCAGCAGCTTAGCGTTCGGCAGATCGACTAGCGGGGCAGATACGCAGTATTTT.

This clonotype was counted only a few times. The chain employs TRBV20-1 and TRBJ1-5; 9 positions match TRBD1. V shed 5 bases, J shed 4 bases, and the junction held 6 bases outside the gene matches. The CDR3 contains 14 residues. Germline V CDR1 and CDR2: DFQATT, SNEGSKA (reference sequence). This CDR3 reads CSALQGASNQPQHF. CDR3 in DNA: TGCAGTGCTCTACAGGGGGCGTCGAATCAGCCCCAGCATTTT.

This clonotype has just a few counts. The rearrangement joins TRBV19 to TRBJ2-7; D may be TRBD2 (6 bases). Looked up from germline, CDR1 is LNHDA and CDR2 is SQIVND (reference sequence). Trimming took off 3 bases at V and 2 bases at J, with 11 bases between the two ends. CDR3 length: 14 amino acids. This chain's CDR3 is CASSITGGTYEQYF. Written as DNA, the CDR3 is TGTGCCAGTAGTATTACCGGGGGAACCTACGAGCAGTACTTC.

This clonotype was counted a few times. The chain is built from TRBV5-1 and TRBJ2-1; TRBD1 matches 7 bases. This CDR3 is built from 17 residues. V lost 0 bases to trimming and J lost 5 bases; unmatched junction nucleotides: 11. In germline, CDR1 is SGHRS, CDR2 YFSETQ. The CDR3 loop reads CASSLGTGDRPNNEQFF. The CDR3 DNA reads as TGCGCCAGCAGCTTGGGTACTGGGGACAGACCTAACAATGAGCAGTTCTTC.

The chain has TRBV12-3 or TRBV12-4 and TRBJ1-2, with TRBD1 matching 7 bases. The CDR3 covers 18 residues. V shed 3 bases, J shed 4 bases, and the junction held 17 bases outside the gene matches. The CDR3: CASSFRFTGEKGGYGYTF. The CDR3 DNA follows: TGTGCCAGCAGTTTTAGGTTCACAGGGGAAAAAGGGGGCTATGGCTACACCTTC.

This clonotype was picked up many times. This chain connects TRBV15 to TRBJ2-7; D not resolved. CDR3 length: 15 amino acids. In germline, CDR1 is LNHNV, CDR2 YYDKDF (reference sequence). The V and J ends lost 0 bases and 6 bases respectively, with 15 bases between them. This CDR3 is CATSRDIGDVSEQYF. For the CDR3, the DNA is TGTGCCACCAGCAGAGATATAGGTGACGTTAGCGAGCAGTACTTC.

The table lists this clonotype with many counts. The CDR3 reads CASSTGVGNTIYF. CDR3 nucleotide sequence: TGTGCCAGCAGTACAGGGGTTGGAAACACCATATATTTT. The chain joins TRBV6-6 to TRBJ1-3; 7 bases align to TRBD1. The CDR3 loop spans 13 amino acids. V trimming: 5 bases; J trimming: 3 bases; junction bases outside the gene matches: 1. The germline V gene has CDR1 MNHNY and CDR2 SVGAGI (reference sequence).

The chain has TRBV3-1 and TRBJ1-4; D gene ambiguous. V dropped 5 bases and J dropped 8 bases, with 18 bases sitting between them. There are 15 residues in the CDR3. Germline V gene data show CDR1 as LGHDT and CDR2 as YNNKEL (reference sequence). As DNA, the CDR3 is TGTGCCAGCAGCACCCGGACGGACCCGAGGGAAAAACTGTTTTTT. As protein: CASSTRTDPREKLFF.

The rearrangement uses TRBV29-1 and TRBJ2-3; D is tentatively TRBD1 or TRBD2 (5 bases each). Germline loops: CDR1 SQVTM, CDR2 ANQGSEA. CDR3 length equals 14 residues. The V gene lost 3 bases and the J gene lost 2 bases, with 12 bases spanning the gap. The CDR3 loop reads CSVEGPISTDTQYF. CDR3 nucleotides: TGCAGCGTTGAGGGACCAATTTCCACAGATACGCAGTATTTT.

This clonotype was seen many times. The rearrangement uses TRBV5-1 and TRBJ2-1, with 9 bases fitting TRBD1. The V segment lost 0 bases and the J segment 0 bases; nucleotides outside the gene matches: 1. This CDR3 is 16 amino acids long. The germline V gene encodes CDR1 SGHRS and CDR2 YFSETQ. The CDR3 loop reads CASSLAGQGSYNEQFF. As DNA, the CDR3 is TGCGCCAGCAGCTTGGCGGGACAGGGCTCCTACAATGAGCAGTTCTTC.

This clonotype was observed a few times. This sequence joins TRBV30 and TRBJ2-7; TRBD2 matches 7 bases. CDR3 length: 16 residues. Trimming at V came to 0 bases and at J to 6 bases, leaving 14 bases not matched to a gene. The germline CDR1 and CDR2 sequences are GTSNPN and SVGIG (reference sequence). This CDR3 is CAWSVRAGRTSVEQYF. Here the CDR3 DNA reads TGTGCCTGGAGTGTCAGAGCGGGGAGGACCTCGGTCGAGCAGTACTTC.

The V and J genes are TRBV2 and TRBJ2-3; no definite D call. The germline V gene has CDR1 SNHLY and CDR2 FYNNEI. V gave up 6 bases and J gave up 2 bases, with 6 bases separating them. The CDR3 consists of 12 residues. The DNA for the CDR3 is TGTGCCAGCAGGATTTTCACAGATACGCAGTATTTT. Translated: CASRIFTDTQYF.